Each of the 17 T cell receptor beta chains below was sequenced from the same sample in a study of T-cell memory formation after mild COVID-19 (dated by TCRdb to the early 2020s). Library prep was done by 5' RACE. TCRdb lists the instrument as Illumina NovaSeq 6000. TCRdb reprocessing: public reads trimmed at Q25 with fastp, clones called with MiXCR, in-frame beta chains kept. For every CDR3 protein sequence, its rows merge into one entry that carries the most common genes and DNA. Present in this sample are under 300,000 distinct CDR3 sequences, roughly 9.4% of which were seen just once. The biggest ten clones account for around 23% of the sample. Sequenced input: PBMCs or a T cell subset sorted from them (not recorded which). The receptor source for this set is a man in his late teens or twenties who had mild COVID-19 (a few samples of this study predate the infection). The sample titles of this study are shuffled in the database, so cell type and time point are left out; the donor was told from shared clones.

This clonotype came up a few times. V is TRBV5-6 and J is TRBJ2-7, with D hard to call. The germline gives CDR1 SGHDT, CDR2 YYEEEE. The CDR3 has 13 residues. Trimming shortened V by 1 base and J by 2 bases, and 7 bases separated the two germline ends. Written as DNA, the CDR3 is TGTGCCAGCAGCTTGCCATCCACCTACGAGCAGTACTTC. This codes for CASSLPSTYEQYF.

This clonotype was counted between two and nine times. The gene calls are TRBV7-6 and TRBJ2-3; TRBD2 matches 10 bases. This CDR3 spans 14 amino acids. V lost 5 bases, J lost 4 bases, and 3 bases stayed unmatched. Germline V gene data show CDR1 as SGHVS and CDR2 as FNYEAQ. In DNA form, the CDR3 reads TGTGCCAGCAGCCAAGCGGGGGGGCCAGATACGCAGTATTTT. Translating it yields CASSQAGGPDTQYF.

This chain joins TRBV20-1 and TRBJ2-1, with 14 bases lining up with TRBD2. Germline V gene lookup returns CDR1 DFQATT and CDR2 SNEGSKA (reference sequence). The CDR3 runs 17 residues. The V gene end was trimmed by 1 base and the J gene end by 4 bases; junction bases not matched to a gene: 6. In nucleotides, the CDR3 is TGCAGTGCTAGAGTCCCTGGACTAGCGGGGGGATACAATGAGCAGTTCTTC. Protein: CSARVPGLAGGYNEQFF.

Regarding this clonotype: A single base separates this from a much larger clone, so it may be a read error. The chain joins TRBV19 to TRBJ2-3, with a weak D call TRBD1 (5 bases). CDR3 length: 13 residues. Germline values: CDR1 LNHDA, CDR2 SQIVND (reference sequence). The CDR3 is CASRAVGADMQYF. In nucleotides, the CDR3 is TGTGCCAGTAGAGCCGTTGGGGCAGATATGCAGTATTTT.

The chain carries TRBV5-1 and TRBJ1-4, with D possibly TRBD1 on 6 matching bases. CDR1 is SGHRS and CDR2 is YFSETQ in the germline V gene. Trimming took 0 bases from V and 8 from J, leaving 14 bases between them. This CDR3 region has 15 residues. The CDR3 sequence is CASSLVGGAQEKLFF. CDR3 DNA sequence: TGCGCCAGCAGCTTGGTTGGGGGGGCGCAGGAAAAACTGTTTTTT.

This clonotype showed up just a few times. V and J are TRBV5-4 and TRBJ1-2; 8 bases map to TRBD1. The CDR3 spans 14 residues. V shed 6 bases and J 2 bases; nucleotides not matched to a gene: 6. The germline V gene encodes CDR1 SGHNT and CDR2 YYREEE (reference sequence). The CDR3 sequence: CASMGGQENYGYTF. The CDR3, as DNA: TGTGCCAGCATGGGGGGACAGGAGAACTATGGCTACACCTTC.

This chain links TRBV6-5 with TRBJ1-3; the D is unclear. Trimming took off 7 bases at V and 2 bases at J, with 6 bases between the two ends. This CDR3 has 12 residues. CDR1 is MNHEY and CDR2 is SVGAGI in the germline V gene. CDR3 DNA: TGTGCCAGCACCAGTGCTGGAAACACCATATATTTT. It translates to CASTSAGNTIYF.

This clonotype was observed many times. This chain joins TRBV12-3 or TRBV12-4 and TRBJ2-1; weak D call: TRBD2 (5 bases). This CDR3 has 18 residues. V lost 5 bases and J lost 10, with 30 bases in between. The CDR3 DNA reads TGTGCCAGCAGTCCGCGGGCTAGCTACTCCCGGGTGGGTGTGGAGCAGTTCTTC. As protein: CASSPRASYSRVGVEQFF.

This sequence joins TRBV5-1 and TRBJ2-7; TRBD2 aligns across 11 bases. This CDR3 has 14 amino acids. The V segment lost 2 bases and the J segment 3 bases; nucleotides outside the gene matches: 1. Germline-derived CDR1 and CDR2 are SGHRS and YFSETQ. CDR3 in amino acids: CASSFGTSGYEQYF. As DNA, the CDR3 is TGCGCCAGCAGCTTCGGGACTAGCGGCTACGAGCAGTACTTC.

This clonotype was observed a few times. The chain recombines TRBV7-6 with TRBJ2-5; 8 nucleotides agree with TRBD2. CDR1 and CDR2 from the germline V gene are SGHVS and FNYEAQ. The junction had 2 bases not matched to a gene; V was cut back by 7 bases and J by 1 base. This CDR3 spans 13 amino acids. CDR3 residues: CASTLAGQETQYF. CDR3 bases: TGTGCCAGCACCCTAGCGGGCCAAGAGACCCAGTACTTC. Supplemented by reference TRBV7-6 and TRBJ2-5, the full variable domain reads GAGVSQSPRYKVTKRGQDVALRCDPISGHVSLYWYRQALGQGPEFLTYFNYEAQQDKSGLPNDRFSAERPEGSISTLTIQRTEQRDSAMYRCASTLAGQETQYFGPGTRLLVL.

This clonotype turned up a few times. The rearrangement uses TRBV4-2 and TRBJ2-1; 8 nucleotides agree with TRBD1. The length of the CDR3 is 15 residues. In germline, CDR1 is LGHNA, CDR2 YNFKEQ. The junction had 7 bases not matched to a gene; V was cut back by 2 bases and J by 7 bases. Here the CDR3 reads CASSQFGQGGNEQFF. The CDR3 bases are TGTGCCAGCAGCCAATTCGGACAGGGAGGAAATGAGCAGTTCTTC.

V is TRBV10-3 and J is TRBJ2-7; D is possibly TRBD2 (6 bases). This CDR3 is 13 amino acids long. The V gene lost 10 bases and the J gene lost 3 bases, with 16 bases spanning the gap. Germline loops: CDR1 ENHRY, CDR2 SYGVKD. CDR3 residues: CATHRDSFYEQYF. In DNA form, the CDR3 reads TGTGCCACACACCGGGACTCCTTCTACGAGCAGTACTTC.

This clonotype was seen repeatedly, ten times or more. The chain joins TRBV7-9 to TRBJ2-1; 7 nucleotides line up with TRBD2. Germline-derived CDR1 and CDR2 are SEHNR and FQNEAQ (reference sequence). V trimming: 6 bases; J trimming: 5 bases; junction bases outside the gene matches: 10. The CDR3 is 15 residues long. The CDR3 is CASRLVRGGNNEQFF. The CDR3 DNA reads as TGTGCCAGCAGGCTCGTCCGCGGGGGAAACAATGAGCAGTTCTTC.

Only one count was recorded for this clonotype. This sequence joins TRBV20-1 and TRBJ1-2; tentatively, D is TRBD1 (5 bases). The CDR3 extends over 13 amino acids. Germline loops: CDR1 DFQATT, CDR2 SNEGSKA (reference sequence). Trimming took off 6 bases at V and 2 bases at J, with 13 bases between the two ends. CDR3 in amino acids: CSAGPEGNYGYTF. CDR3 DNA: TGCAGTGCCGGCCCGGAGGGGAACTATGGCTACACCTTC.

The chain has TRBV18 and TRBJ2-3; 8 bases are shared with TRBD1. The CDR3 has 15 residues. The trim removed 3 bases at V and 1 base at J, leaving 3 bases unmatched. Germline V CDR1 and CDR2: KGHSH, LQKENI. The CDR3 protein is CASSPATGGTDTQYF. In DNA, the CDR3 is TGTGCCAGCTCACCGGCGACAGGGGGCACAGATACGCAGTATTTT.

This sequence joins TRBV11-3 and TRBJ2-1, with TRBD2 as a possible D gene (6 bases). Germline-derived CDR1 and CDR2 are SGHNT and YENEEA. The germline V and J ends were trimmed by 0 bases and 9 bases, with 15 bases remaining between them. The CDR3 extends over 15 amino acids. The CDR3 loop reads CASSLDVGGPGEQFF. The CDR3 DNA reads TGTGCCAGCAGCTTAGATGTGGGAGGACCGGGTGAGCAGTTCTTC.

This chain connects TRBV12-3 or TRBV12-4 to TRBJ2-2; 7 bases match TRBD2. The CDR3 extends over 14 amino acids. V lost 2 bases, J lost 5 bases, and 2 bases stayed unmatched. DNA for the CDR3: TGTGCCAGCAGTTTACGGGGGGAGACCGGGGAGCTGTTTTTT. Translation: CASSLRGETGELFF.